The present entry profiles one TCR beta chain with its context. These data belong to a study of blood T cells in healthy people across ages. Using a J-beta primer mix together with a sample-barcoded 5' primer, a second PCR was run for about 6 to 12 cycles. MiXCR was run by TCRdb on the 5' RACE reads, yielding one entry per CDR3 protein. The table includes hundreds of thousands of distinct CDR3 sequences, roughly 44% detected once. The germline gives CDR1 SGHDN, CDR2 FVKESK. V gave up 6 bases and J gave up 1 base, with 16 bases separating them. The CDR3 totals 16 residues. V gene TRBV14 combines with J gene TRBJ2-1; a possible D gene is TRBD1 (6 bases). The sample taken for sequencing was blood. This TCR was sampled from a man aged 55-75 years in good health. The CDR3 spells CASSSTGILSYNEQFF. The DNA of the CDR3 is TGTGCCAGCAGTTCCACAGGGATATTATCCTACAATGAGCAGTTCTTC.